The rows below give T cell receptor beta chains drawn from one sample of a study of blood T cell repertoires in COVID-19. Sequencing was performed with immunoSEQ multiplex PCR; in TCRdb, only in-frame clones are kept and a portion is missing. The sample shows approximately 230,000 clones, 87% of them seen only once. Sequencing was done on a sample of peripheral blood. These receptors all come from a man aged 18 to 35 with active or convalescent COVID-19. Both conserved end residues are part of each CDR3. The order of the fields is CDR3 DNA, CDR3 protein, clone size, J gene, CDR3 length, V gene, D gene. The D gene is left open where the match is weak. Clone size is shown for a subset of rows, as once, few, many or a class of expanded clone.

TGTGCCATCAGTGGGACTAGCGGGGGGCCCACAGATACGCAGTATTTT CAISGTSGGPTDTQYF - TRBJ2-3 16 TRBV10-3 TRBD2
TGTGCCAGCAGCACCTCCTCCCGGGGGGGTTATGGCTACACCTTC CASSTSSRGGYGYTF - TRBJ1-2 15 TRBV7-8 -
TGTGCCAGTAGTATGAGCCAGGCTTCCGAATGGGCTTTCTTT CASSMSQASEWAFF - TRBJ1-1 14 TRBV19 -
TGTGCCAGCAGCTTTCCGGGACAGGGGTATTCCTACGAGCAGTACTTC CASSFPGQGYSYEQYF - TRBJ2-7 16 TRBV7-2 TRBD1
TGTGCCTGGAAGGGAGACTATGGCTACACCTTC CAWKGDYGYTF - TRBJ1-2 11 TRBV30 -
TGTGCCAGCAGCCGTGAGACTAGCGGGAGGGAGAAGCAGTACTTC CASSRETSGREKQYF - TRBJ2-7 15 TRBV27 TRBD2
TGTGCCAGCAGTTATGGCGGGATAGGGGACAATGAGCAGTTCTTC CASSYGGIGDNEQFF - TRBJ2-1 15 TRBV6-2/TRBV6-3 -
TGTGCCAGCAGTCTTCGTATTTATGGCTACACCTTC CASSLRIYGYTF once TRBJ1-2 12 TRBV28 -
TGTGCCACCAGTGGTCTAGCGGACTACAATGAGCAGTTCTTC CATSGLADYNEQFF - TRBJ2-1 14 TRBV24-1 TRBD2
TGTGCCAGCAGCTTAAAGGACACCGGAGCGAGCTACGAGCAGTACTTC CASSLKDTGASYEQYF - TRBJ2-7 16 TRBV11-2 -
TGTGCCAGCAGCCTCCTAGCGGGAGGGGGGCATGAGCAGTTCTTC CASSLLAGGGHEQFF - TRBJ2-1 15 TRBV5-4 TRBD2
TGTGCCAGCACCCTGGGGCAGCTTGGAAACACCATATATTTT CASTLGQLGNTIYF - TRBJ1-3 14 TRBV2 -
TGTGCCAGCAGCACCTCAGGGTGGGCTAATGAAAAACTGTTTTTT CASSTSGWANEKLFF - TRBJ1-4 15 TRBV7-2 -
TGTGCCAGCAGGGGGACAGGGGGCATCGAGACCCAGTACTTC CASRGTGGIETQYF - TRBJ2-5 14 TRBV27 TRBD1
TGTGCCAGCAGCCCTTCTGGGAGCGGGAGGGCCGGTGAGCAGTTCTTC CASSPSGSGRAGEQFF - TRBJ2-1 16 TRBV28 TRBD2
TGTGCCAGCAGTTGGGGACAGGGATGGAGCCAGCCCCAGCATTTT CASSWGQGWSQPQHF - TRBJ1-5 15 TRBV6-2/TRBV6-3 TRBD1
TGTGCCAGCAGCTCCCGGGACAGCTTCAATGAGCAGTTCTTC CASSSRDSFNEQFF - TRBJ2-1 14 TRBV11-1 TRBD1
TGTGCCAGCAGCTCCGGACAGGGGCGGTCTGAAGCTTTCTTT CASSSGQGRSEAFF few TRBJ1-1 14 TRBV5-4 TRBD1
TGTGCCAGCAGTTTTAACCGGGACAGGGGACAGCCCCAGCATTTT CASSFNRDRGQPQHF - TRBJ1-5 15 TRBV27 TRBD1
TGTGCCAGCAGCGTAGCCCTAGCGGGGGGACTACAAGAGACCCAGTACTTC CASSVALAGGLQETQYF - TRBJ2-5 17 TRBV9 TRBD2
TGTGCCAGCAGCCGTAATAGCAATCAGCCCCAGCATTTT CASSRNSNQPQHF - TRBJ1-5 13 TRBV3-1/TRBV3-2 -
TGTGCCAGCAGTTCTGGGCTACATTCACCCCTCCACTTT CASSSGLHSPLHF few TRBJ1-6 13 TRBV6-5 -
TGTGCCATCAGCTGGGACAGAGACACCGGGGAGCTGTTTTTT CAISWDRDTGELFF - TRBJ2-2 14 TRBV10-3 TRBD1
TGTGCCAGCAGCAAATCCCCCCTCGAGCAGTACTTC CASSKSPLEQYF - TRBJ2-7 12 TRBV21-1 -
TGCGCCAGCAGCGCGGGACTAGCGGACTCCTACGAGCAGTACTTC CASSAGLADSYEQYF - TRBJ2-7 15 TRBV4-1 TRBD2
TGTGCCAGCAGCTTAGCGGGGGGCGGAGCAGATACGCAGTATTTT CASSLAGGGADTQYF once TRBJ2-3 15 TRBV4-2 TRBD2
TGTGCCAGCAGCCAGGGGCGGAGCTCCTACAATGAGCAGTTCTTC CASSQGRSSYNEQFF once TRBJ2-1 15 TRBV2 -
TGTGCCAGCAGCGGCCCCCGGGGGTCTGGAAACACCATATATTTT CASSGPRGSGNTIYF - TRBJ1-3 15 TRBV9 -
TGTGCCATCGCCGGGACAGGGGTTTCCGAGCAGTACTTC CAIAGTGVSEQYF - TRBJ2-7 13 TRBV10-3 TRBD1
TGTGCCAGCAGACCTCTAGGACAGGGGGCGAATCAGCCCCAGCATTTT CASRPLGQGANQPQHF - TRBJ1-5 16 TRBV6-2/TRBV6-3 TRBD1
TGTGCCATATCCGGGACAGACTATGGCTACACCTTC CAISGTDYGYTF - TRBJ1-2 12 TRBV10-3 TRBD1
TGTGCCAGCAGTTTATTGGCAGGGGGTTCACCCCTCCACTTT CASSLLAGGSPLHF - TRBJ1-6 14 TRBV28 TRBD1
TGTGCCTGGAGTATGCCGGGAGGGAGCCAGTACTTC CAWSMPGGSQYF - TRBJ2-5 12 TRBV30 TRBD2
TGTGCCAGCAGCACCAAACTAGCGGGGGCTTTCACCGGGGAGCTGTTTTTT CASSTKLAGAFTGELFF - TRBJ2-2 17 TRBV5-4 TRBD2
TGTGCCAGCAGCCGGCAGGCTCTTGGGAACACCATATATTTT CASSRQALGNTIYF - TRBJ1-3 14 TRBV3-1/TRBV3-2 -
TGTGCCAGCAGTCCCCGGGACAGGGGGCAAGGCTACACCTTC CASSPRDRGQGYTF - TRBJ1-2 14 TRBV27 TRBD1
TGTGCCAGTCGATCCGGCCGGGAAAGCACTGAAGCTTTCTTT CASRSGRESTEAFF - TRBJ1-1 14 TRBV6-5 -
TGTGCCAGCAGCCCCTTAGACGACGGGAGGGAGACCCAGTACTTC CASSPLDDGRETQYF - TRBJ2-5 15 TRBV27 TRBD2
TGTGCCAGCAGCGCGAACAGGGGGTACTATGGCTACACCTTC CASSANRGYYGYTF - TRBJ1-2 14 TRBV14 TRBD1
TGTGCCAGCAGCCTCCTGCTAGTTTGGACCCAGTACTTC CASSLLLVWTQYF - TRBJ2-5 13 TRBV6-2/TRBV6-3 -
TGTGCCAGCAGTGTAGCGGGGGGGATCTCCTACGAGCAGTACTTC CASSVAGGISYEQYF - TRBJ2-7 15 TRBV6-1 TRBD2
TGTGCCTGGACCCGGGACCAAGGGGGTCGAGATACGCAGTATTTT CAWTRDQGGRDTQYF - TRBJ2-3 15 TRBV30 -
TGTGCCAGCAGCGCACAGGGGAACTATGGCTACACCTTC CASSAQGNYGYTF - TRBJ1-2 13 TRBV7-2 TRBD1
TGTGCCAGCAGCTTTCTGGGGACTAGCGGGGACAATGAGCAGTTCTTC CASSFLGTSGDNEQFF - TRBJ2-1 16 TRBV11-3 TRBD2
TGTGCCAGCAGCCCGCGGCGGGAGGCCTACGAGCAGTACTTC CASSPRREAYEQYF - TRBJ2-7 14 TRBV5-6 TRBD2
TGTGCCAGCAGCCGCTCGACAGGGGGTCTCGGGGAGACTGAAGCTTTCTTT CASSRSTGGLGETEAFF - TRBJ1-1 17 TRBV7-8 TRBD1
TGTGCCAGCAGTTCCCCGGGACAGGGGGCAGTCGCTTTCTTT CASSSPGQGAVAFF - TRBJ1-1 14 TRBV28 TRBD1
TGTGCCAGCGCCCCGAACCCCGGGACAGGGGTTTGGCGGCAGTACTTC CASAPNPGTGVWRQYF - TRBJ2-7 16 TRBV5-6 TRBD1
TGTGCCAGCAGCACGCGGGACAGGGAAGCTTTCTTT CASSTRDREAFF - TRBJ1-1 12 TRBV7-9 TRBD1
TGTGCCAGCAGTTATAAGCCTATAGCCAAAAACATTCAGTACTTC CASSYKPIAKNIQYF - TRBJ2-4 15 TRBV6-2/TRBV6-3 -
TGTGCCAGCAGCTTAATACAGGGTGGCGAACAGTACTTC CASSLIQGGEQYF once TRBJ2-7 13 TRBV7-9 -
TGTGCCAGCAGCCGGCTAGCGGGAAAGAACACCGGGGAGCTGTTTTTT CASSRLAGKNTGELFF - TRBJ2-2 16 TRBV4-2 TRBD2
TGTGCCAGCCGGGGGACCGTTAATGAAAAACTGTTTTTT CASRGTVNEKLFF - TRBJ1-4 13 TRBV28 -
TGTGCCAGCAGCCAGTTAGGGGACGAGCAGTACTTC CASSQLGDEQYF - TRBJ2-7 12 TRBV6-5 -